This T cell receptor (beta chain) originates from a study of T cells in Graves' hyperthyroidism and ophthalmopathy (dated by TCRdb to the late 2010s). The study in broad terms: To identify TCR V-J signatures that set the groups apart, the researchers used a discovery cohort of about a hundred patients, made up of under 45 with Graves' ophthalmopathy and around 58 with stable Graves' hyperthyroidism. In addition, the study compared T-cell repertoires in thyroid tissue and in blood from five or six Graves' hyperthyroidism patients. The 100 or so discovery patients were randomly split 7:3 into training and test sets. The paper describes TCR Vbeta CDR3 sequencing of 120 to 150 peripheral blood samples, made up of 40 to 45 ophthalmopathy patients, around 73 hyperthyroidism patients and 17 progressor patients. An independent validation cohort of under 20 hyperthyroidism patients and about 15 patients who later progressed to ophthalmopathy tested prospective prediction of ophthalmopathy. Once sampling was done, hyperthyroidism patients were given methimazole at a starting dose of 30 mg daily, whereas ophthalmopathy patients were given high-dose intravenous methylprednisolone. The paper as a whole reports these results and caveats: A model built on a 13 V-J signature distinguished ophthalmopathy from stable hyperthyroidism, reaching about 89% sensitivity and about 81% specificity in cross-validation and 80%/75% in testing. Most expanded thyroid clonotypes (frequency above 0.001) were also found in blood, which suggests that blood repertoires may mirror thyroid immune responses. No statistical method was used to set the sample size in advance, and investigators knew the group allocation. During validation, the model predicted progression to ophthalmopathy a median of about 6.3 months ahead of onset, with around 71% sensitivity and around 72% specificity.

The study excluded patients with uncontrolled infections, other autoimmune diseases, pregnancy or lactation. Clinical symptoms, serum thyroxine and TRAb, thyroid ultrasound, and orbital computed tomography formed the basis for the diagnoses. Total RNA was extracted using Trizol reagent, and RNA quality was assessed on an Agilent 2100 Bioanalyzer. TCR beta CDR3 regions were amplified from RNA transcripts. For the first round of RT-PCR on the TCR CDR3, the HTBI primer set was used together with the Qiagen OneStep RT-PCR kit. Libraries were constructed in a second round of multiplex PCR, after which size selection and purification were performed. Libraries were sequenced paired-end with 100 bp reads on an Illumina HiSeq2000. Regarding the original processing steps: SOAPnuke was used to process the raw data, throwing out any read that contained adapters or uncalled bases, had a mean Phred below 15, or lacked an exact constant-primer or identifier match. High-quality paired reads were merged using COPE v1.2.5, and each unique nucleotide sequence was defined as a clonotype. Clonotypes were aligned to IMGT TRBV, TRBD and TRBJ reference segments using MiTCR v1.1. The analysis included only V-J combinations with a frequency above 0.0001, which together covered more than 99% of the repertoires. The TCS score was defined as F50 (clonal expansion) divided by E x V (chaos), with BLOSUM62-based TCRdist calculated between CDR3 peptides within each V-J. Welch's t-statistics and random forest reduced roughly 500 V-J features to 10 to 15, which were used in a naive Bayes classifier (R e1071). The Morisita-Horn index was used to measure how similar the thyroid and blood repertoires were. TCRdb's own reprocessing of the public reads used fastp at Q25 and MiXCR and kept productive beta chains. Every distinct CDR3 protein forms one entry, paired with its most common genes and DNA. TCRdb's processing, not the authors', yielded these V and J calls. In all, the sample holds around 660,000 distinct CDR3 sequences, and roughly 45% of those were seen once. Approximately 6.8% of the sample comes from the top ten.

From cysteine to phenylalanine, the CDR3 is 17 amino acids long. Only the CDR3 region is kept as DNA, spanning 51 bases read in frame from base 1. V ends up 4 bases short and J 3 bases short, with an unmatched junction base count of 8. The germline V gene (reference sequence) specifies SEHNR as CDR1 and FQNEAQ as CDR2. In regard to this clonotype: Its antigen target is currently unknown. The sample holds no much larger clone one base away, and base qualities are not on file.

This clonotype was obtained from an adult man with Graves' disease, either hyperthyroidism or ophthalmopathy (not recorded which). The sample comprised peripheral blood or thyroid tissue (not recorded which). The receptor chain draws on TRBV7-9 and TRBJ1-5, and 11 junction bases match TRBD1. The CDR3 region: CASSYRTGGGINQPQHF. The bases are TGTGCCAGCAGCTACCGGACAGGGGGCGGTATCAATCAGCCCCAGCATTTT.